Listed below are T cell receptor beta chains from one sample, sequenced in a study of cytomegalovirus exposure and HLA in healthy donors. Repertoires were generated with immunoSEQ multiplex PCR, while TCRdb's copy carries only in-frame clones and drops some. The repertoire holds some 270,000 clones, with roughly 80% as singletons. The sequenced material came from PBMCs. The source is a girl aged 2 to 9 in good health and CMV-seronegative. CDR3s include the opening cysteine and the closing phenylalanine or tryptophan. A D gene is named only where the DNA matches it firmly. The listing skips clone size in some rows; elsewhere it reads once, few, many or a size class.

abundance	len	v_gene	j_gene	d_gene	CDR3nt	CDR3aa
.	17	TRBV5-6	TRBJ2-7	TRBD2	TGTGCCAGCAGCTCAGGGGCGGGACTAGTGGAAAGGTACGAGCAGTACTTC	CASSSGAGLVERYEQYF
.	15	TRBV18	TRBJ2-7	TRBD2	TGTGCCAGCTCACCACAAGCGGGAGTTGCCCACGAGCAGTACTTC	CASSPQAGVAHEQYF
.	15	TRBV10-3	TRBJ1-2	TRBD1	TGTGCCATCAGTGAGTGGGCAGGGGGCGACTATGGCTACACCTTC	CAISEWAGGDYGYTF
.	13	TRBV7-6	TRBJ1-1	TRBD1	TGTGCCAGCAGTAATGACAGGGGCACTGAAGCTTTCTTT	CASSNDRGTEAFF
.	18	TRBV7-8	TRBJ2-1	TRBD1	TGTGCCAGCAGCTTTCTCGGGACGAGGGGGCGAGGTAACAATGAGCAGTTCTTC	CASSFLGTRGRGNNEQFF
few	15	TRBV7-9	TRBJ1-1	TRBD1	TGTTCCAGCAGCTCCCCCGGGACAGAGAACATTGGAGCTTTCTTT	CSSSSPGTENIGAFF
.	14	TRBV28	TRBJ2-5	.	TGTGCCAGCAGCCTTATAGAGGGGGGGCAGACCCAGTACTTC	CASSLIEGGQTQYF
.	13	TRBV5-6	TRBJ1-5	.	TGTGCCAGCAGCTTCCAGAGGGTTCAGCCCCAGCATTTT	CASSFQRVQPQHF
once	14	TRBV9	TRBJ2-2	.	TGTGCCAGCAGCGTAGCGGACACCTCTCCAGAGCTGTTTTTT	CASSVADTSPELFF
.	12	TRBV28	TRBJ2-7	.	TGTGCCAGCAGTTTCGGGAACTACGAGCAGTACTTC	CASSFGNYEQYF
.	16	TRBV7-9	TRBJ2-7	.	TGTGCCAGCAGCTTACCGCGAGGTACGCCTACCTACGAGCAGTACTTC	CASSLPRGTPTYEQYF
once	14	TRBV13	TRBJ1-2	.	TGTGCCAGCAGCTTAGGCGGGACTCGATATGGCTACACCTTC	CASSLGGTRYGYTF
.	14	TRBV5-6	TRBJ2-1	.	TGTGCCAGCAGCTTGGGTCAAGCTTTCAATGAGCAGTTCTTC	CASSLGQAFNEQFF
.	16	TRBV15	TRBJ1-5	.	TGTGCCACCAGCACCCCATCCAGGGGCAAGGACCAGCCCCAGCATTTT	CATSTPSRGKDQPQHF